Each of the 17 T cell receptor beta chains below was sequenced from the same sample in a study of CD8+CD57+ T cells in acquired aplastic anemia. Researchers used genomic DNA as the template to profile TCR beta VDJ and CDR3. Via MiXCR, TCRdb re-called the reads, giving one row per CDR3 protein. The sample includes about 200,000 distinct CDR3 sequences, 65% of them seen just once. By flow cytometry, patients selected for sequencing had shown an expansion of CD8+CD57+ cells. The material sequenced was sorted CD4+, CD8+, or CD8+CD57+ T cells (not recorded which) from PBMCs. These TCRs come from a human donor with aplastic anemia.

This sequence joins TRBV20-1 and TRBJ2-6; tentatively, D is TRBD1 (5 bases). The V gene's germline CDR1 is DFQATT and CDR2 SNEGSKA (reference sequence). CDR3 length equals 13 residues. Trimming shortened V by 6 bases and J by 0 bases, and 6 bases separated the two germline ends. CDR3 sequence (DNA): TGCAGTGCCAGGGACTCTGGGGCCAACGTCCTGACTTTC. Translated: CSARDSGANVLTF.

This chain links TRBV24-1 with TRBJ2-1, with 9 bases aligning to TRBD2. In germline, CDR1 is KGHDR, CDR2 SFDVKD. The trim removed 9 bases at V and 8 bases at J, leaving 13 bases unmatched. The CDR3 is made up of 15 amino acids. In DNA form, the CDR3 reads TGTGCCACCGCGCACCTCGGACTAGCGACCGATGAGCAGTTCTTC. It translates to CATAHLGLATDEQFF.

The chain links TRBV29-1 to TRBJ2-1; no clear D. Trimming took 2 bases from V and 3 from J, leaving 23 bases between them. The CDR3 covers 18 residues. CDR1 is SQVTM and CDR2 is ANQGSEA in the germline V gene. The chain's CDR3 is CSVEYGSSPWIGYNEQFF. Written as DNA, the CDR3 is TGCAGCGTTGAATATGGTTCGTCCCCCTGGATTGGCTACAATGAGCAGTTCTTC.

The DNA for the CDR3 is TGTGCCAGCAGTTTGGGTCTGTCGGGGGAGGGAAAACTGTTTTTT. Translating it yields CASSLGLSGEGKLFF. The chain carries TRBV12-3 or TRBV12-4 and TRBJ1-4, with a weak D call TRBD1 (5 bases). This CDR3 has 15 residues. Trimming took 3 bases from V and 10 from J, leaving 18 bases between them.

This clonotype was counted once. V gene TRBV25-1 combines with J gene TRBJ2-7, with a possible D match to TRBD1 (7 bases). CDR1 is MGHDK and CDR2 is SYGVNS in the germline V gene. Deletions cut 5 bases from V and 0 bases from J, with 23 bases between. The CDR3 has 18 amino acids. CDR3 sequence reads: CASSPRSGGQRSSYEQYF. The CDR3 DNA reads TGTGCCAGCAGTCCCAGGTCCGGGGGACAGCGAAGCTCCTACGAGCAGTACTTC.

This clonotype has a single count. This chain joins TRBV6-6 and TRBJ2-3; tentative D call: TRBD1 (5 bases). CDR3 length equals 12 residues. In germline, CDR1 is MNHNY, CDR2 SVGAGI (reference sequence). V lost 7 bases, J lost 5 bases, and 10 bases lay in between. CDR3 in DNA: TGTGCCAGCACCATCCAGGGAGATACGCAGTATTTT. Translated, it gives CASTIQGDTQYF.

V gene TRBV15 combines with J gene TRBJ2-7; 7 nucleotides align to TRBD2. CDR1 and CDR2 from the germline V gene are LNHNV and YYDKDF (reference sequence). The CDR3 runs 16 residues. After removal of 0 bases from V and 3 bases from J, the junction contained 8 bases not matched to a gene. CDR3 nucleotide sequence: TGTGCCACCAGCAGAGATCAGCCGGGACTAAGCTACGAGCAGTACTTC. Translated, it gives CATSRDQPGLSYEQYF.

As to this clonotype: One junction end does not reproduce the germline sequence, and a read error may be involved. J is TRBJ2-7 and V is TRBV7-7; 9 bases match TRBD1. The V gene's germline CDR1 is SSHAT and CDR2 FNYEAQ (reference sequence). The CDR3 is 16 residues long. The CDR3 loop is CASSSWDRVTSYEQYF. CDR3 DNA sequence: TGTGCTAGCAGCTCCTGGGACAGGGTCACTTCTTACGAGCAGTACTTC.

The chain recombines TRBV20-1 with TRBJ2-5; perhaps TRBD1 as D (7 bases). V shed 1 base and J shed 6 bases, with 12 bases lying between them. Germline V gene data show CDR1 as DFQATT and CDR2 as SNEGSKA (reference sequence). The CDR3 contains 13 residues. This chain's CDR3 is CSARGQGGQTQYF. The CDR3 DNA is TGCAGTGCTAGAGGGCAGGGGGGACAGACCCAGTACTTC.

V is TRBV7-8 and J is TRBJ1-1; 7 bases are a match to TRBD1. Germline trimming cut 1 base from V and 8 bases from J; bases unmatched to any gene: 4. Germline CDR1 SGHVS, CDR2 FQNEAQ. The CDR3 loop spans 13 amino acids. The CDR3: CASSLVRQGEAFF. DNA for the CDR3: TGTGCCAGCAGCTTAGTTCGACAGGGCGAAGCTTTCTTT.

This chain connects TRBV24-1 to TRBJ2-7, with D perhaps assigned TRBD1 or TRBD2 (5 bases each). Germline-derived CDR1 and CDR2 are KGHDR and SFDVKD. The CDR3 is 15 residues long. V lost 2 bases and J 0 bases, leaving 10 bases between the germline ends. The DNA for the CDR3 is TGTGCCACCAGTGATTCCGGGACCAGCTCCTACGAGCAGTACTTC. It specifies CATSDSGTSSYEQYF.

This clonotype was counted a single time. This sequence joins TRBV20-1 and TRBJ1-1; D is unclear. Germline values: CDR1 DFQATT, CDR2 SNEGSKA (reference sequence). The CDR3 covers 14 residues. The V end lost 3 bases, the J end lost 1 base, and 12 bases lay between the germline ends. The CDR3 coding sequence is TGCAGTGCTAGCCTCGTTCCGGGGAACACTGAAGCTTTCTTT. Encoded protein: CSASLVPGNTEAFF.

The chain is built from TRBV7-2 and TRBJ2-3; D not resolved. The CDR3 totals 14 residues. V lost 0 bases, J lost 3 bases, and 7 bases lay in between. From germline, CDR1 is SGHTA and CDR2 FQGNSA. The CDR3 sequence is CASSLAGWTDTQYF. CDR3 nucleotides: TGTGCCAGCAGCTTAGCGGGATGGACAGATACGCAGTATTTT. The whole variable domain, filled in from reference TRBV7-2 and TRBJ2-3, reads GAGVSQSPSNKVTEKGKDVELRCDPISGHTALYWYRQSLGQGLEFLIYFQGNSAPDKSGLPSDRFSAERTGGSVSTLTIQRTQQEDSAVYLCASSLAGWTDTQYFGPGTRLTVL.

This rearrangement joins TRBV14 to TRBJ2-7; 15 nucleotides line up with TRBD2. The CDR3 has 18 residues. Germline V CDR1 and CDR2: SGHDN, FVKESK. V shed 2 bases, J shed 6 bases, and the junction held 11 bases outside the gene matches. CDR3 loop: CASSQIGLAGGPQGEQYF. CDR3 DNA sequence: TGTGCCAGCAGCCAAATTGGACTAGCGGGAGGGCCGCAGGGCGAGCAGTACTTC.

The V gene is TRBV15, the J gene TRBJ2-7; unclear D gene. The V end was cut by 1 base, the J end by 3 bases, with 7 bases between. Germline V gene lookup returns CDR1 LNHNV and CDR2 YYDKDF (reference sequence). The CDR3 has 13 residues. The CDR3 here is CATSRVRFYEQYF. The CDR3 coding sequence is TGTGCCACCAGCAGAGTTCGGTTCTACGAGCAGTACTTC.

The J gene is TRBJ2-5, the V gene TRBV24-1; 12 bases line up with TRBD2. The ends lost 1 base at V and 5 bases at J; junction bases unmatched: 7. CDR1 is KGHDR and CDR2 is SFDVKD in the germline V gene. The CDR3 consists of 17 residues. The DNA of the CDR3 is TGTGCCACCAGTGATTTTGGGCTAGCGGGAGGGAAGGAGACCCAGTACTTC. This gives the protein CATSDFGLAGGKETQYF.

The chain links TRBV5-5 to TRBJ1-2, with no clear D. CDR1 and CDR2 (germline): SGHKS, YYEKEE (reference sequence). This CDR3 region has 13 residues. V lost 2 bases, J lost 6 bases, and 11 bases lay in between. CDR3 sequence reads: CASSFGPGDGYTF. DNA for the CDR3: TGTGCCAGCAGCTTTGGACCCGGGGATGGCTACACCTTC. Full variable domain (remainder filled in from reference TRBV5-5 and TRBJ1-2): DAGVTQSPTHLIKTRGQQVTLRCSPISGHKSVSWYQQVLGQGPQFIFQYYEKEERGRGNFPDRFSARQFPNYSSELNVNALLLGDSALYLCASSFGPGDGYTFGSGTRLTVV.